These 24 T cell receptor beta chains originate from one sample sequenced in a study of T cell repertoires in cytomegalovirus infection. TCRdb redid the calling of the reads with MiXCR, one entry per CDR3 protein. The sample carries 800,000 to 950,000 distinct CDR3 sequences, roughly 33% recorded once. What these receptors recognize is not known. The sequences come from cultured CD8+ T cells from PBMCs, collected from culture after CMV antigen stimulation. These receptors were taken from a human donor in good health (CMV status not recorded). Some clones in this sample may be carry-over from other donors' samples.

This rearrangement joins TRBV5-1 to TRBJ2-3; D might be TRBD1 (5 bases). The V end lost 5 bases, the J end lost 2 bases, and 9 bases lay between the germline ends. The CDR3 runs to 13 residues. CDR1 and CDR2 (germline): SGHRS, YFSETQ. The CDR3 reads CASRTEITDTQYF. The CDR3 coding sequence is TGCGCCAGCAGGACAGAAATCACAGATACGCAGTATTTT.

This clonotype was observed a handful of times. The V call is TRBV5-1, the J call TRBJ2-7, with 7 bases aligning to TRBD1. The CDR3 loop spans 16 amino acids. V dropped 1 base and J dropped 2; count of bases not matched to a gene: 9. CDR1 is SGHRS and CDR2 is YFSETQ in the germline V gene. In nucleotides, the CDR3 is TGCGCCAGCAGCTTGCCCCGGGACAGATCTACCTACGAGCAGTACGTC. Its protein product is CASSLPRDRSTYEQYV.

This chain links TRBV7-9 with TRBJ2-3; D might be TRBD1 (5 bases). In germline, CDR1 is SEHNR, CDR2 FQNEAQ (reference sequence). The CDR3 spans 15 residues. The V end lost 6 bases, the J end lost 0 bases, and 13 bases lay between the germline ends. CDR3 protein: CASRSTVRSTDTQYF. CDR3 nucleotides: TGTGCCAGCAGATCGACAGTCCGCAGCACAGATACGCAGTATTTT.

This clonotype appeared a few times. The CDR3 DNA reads as TGTGCCAGCAGCCCTCGGGGGGAGCGGGGTGTCCCTTCCTCCTACGAGCAGTACTTC. Translating gives CASSPRGERGVPSSYEQYF. The rearrangement links TRBV7-9 to TRBJ2-7, with 7 bases matching TRBD2. There are 19 residues in the CDR3. V shed 5 bases and J 0 bases; nucleotides not matched to a gene: 19. Germline V CDR1 and CDR2: SEHNR, FQNEAQ (reference sequence).

The chain joins TRBV29-1 to TRBJ2-1; 9 nucleotides agree with TRBD2. CDR1 and CDR2 (germline): SQVTM, ANQGSEA. The CDR3 contains 13 residues. The V segment lost 6 bases and the J segment 7 bases; nucleotides outside the gene matches: 7. The DNA for the CDR3 is TGCAGCGTATGGCGGGGGGGCCAAAATGAGCAGTTCTTC. Translation: CSVWRGGQNEQFF.

The chain couples TRBV19 to TRBJ1-2, with 11 bases matching TRBD1. Per the germline V gene, CDR1 is LNHDA and CDR2 is SQIVND (reference sequence). This CDR3 contains 17 residues. Trimming took 5 bases from V and 3 from J; bases not matched to a gene: 11. The chain's CDR3 is CASSGRTGGTNDYGYTF. As DNA, the CDR3 is TGTGCCAGTAGTGGGAGGACAGGGGGCACCAATGACTATGGCTACACCTTC.

V usage is TRBV12-5 and J usage is TRBJ2-5; the D gene could be TRBD1 or TRBD2 (6 bases each). The CDR3 spans 13 residues. Germline V gene data show CDR1 as LGHNT and CDR2 as FRNRAP. Trimming removed 7 bases at V and 7 bases at J, with 16 bases between. The CDR3, as DNA: TGTGCTAGTGCCGAAAGGGGGGAGGCGACCCAGTACTTC. Protein sequence: CASAERGEATQYF.

In its sample, this clonotype was seen a few times. The chain joins TRBV7-6 to TRBJ2-1; perhaps D is TRBD1 or TRBD2 (5 bases each). Germline V lookup: CDR1 SGHVS, CDR2 FNYEAQ. The CDR3 has 14 residues. V was clipped by 3 bases and J by 5 bases, with 11 bases between them. CDR3 loop: CASSFTMGDNEQFF. The CDR3 region has the DNA TGTGCCAGCAGCTTTACTATGGGGGACAATGAGCAGTTCTTC.

This clonotype was seen a handful of times. The V call is TRBV4-1, the J call TRBJ2-7; 9 positions agree with TRBD2. The CDR3 has 15 residues. Germline V gene sequence: CDR1 MGHRA, CDR2 YSYEKL. V shed 4 bases and J 7 bases; nucleotides not matched to a gene: 11. The DNA for the CDR3 is TGCGCCAGCAGCCCCTTAGCGGGGGAGGATTATGAGCAGTACGTC. This encodes CASSPLAGEDYEQYV.

The chain carries TRBV14 and TRBJ2-1; D perhaps matches TRBD2 (5 bases). Looked up from germline, CDR1 is SGHDN and CDR2 is FVKESK. The CDR3 is made up of 15 amino acids. V shed 5 bases and J shed 5 bases, with 16 bases lying between them. CDR3: CASSSARGSDNEQFF. CDR3 sequence (DNA): TGTGCCAGCAGCTCGGCCCGGGGATCTGACAATGAGCAGTTCTTC.

There are a few counts of this clonotype. This chain connects TRBV12-3 or TRBV12-4 to TRBJ2-7; D remains unclear. The CDR3 consists of 15 residues. V lost 3 bases to trimming and J lost 0 bases, with 12 bases between them. This chain's CDR3 is CASSFAYDGSYEQYF. As DNA, the CDR3 is TGTGCCAGCAGTTTTGCGTACGACGGCTCCTACGAGCAGTACTTC.

This clonotype occurred a few times. The chain has TRBV2 and TRBJ1-1; D is undetermined. Trimming took off 4 bases at V and 6 bases at J, with 6 bases between the two ends. The germline V gene has CDR1 SNHLY and CDR2 FYNNEI. This CDR3 has 11 residues. This chain's CDR3 is CASSGNPEAFF. CDR3 sequence (DNA): TGTGCCAGCAGTGGTAACCCTGAAGCTTTCTTT.

V usage is TRBV27 and J usage is TRBJ2-3; D may be TRBD2 (7 bases). Per the germline V gene, CDR1 is MNHEY and CDR2 is SMNVEV (reference sequence). Trimming removed 7 bases from V and 2 bases from J, with 16 bases in between. There are 15 residues in the CDR3. CDR3 sequence reads: CASTHGGRFTDTQYF. CDR3 in DNA: TGTGCCAGCACCCACGGGGGGCGATTCACAGATACGCAGTATTTT.

This chain uses TRBV28 with TRBJ1-4; 7 bases align to TRBD1. The CDR3 contains 16 residues. After removal of 3 bases from V and 8 bases from J, the junction contained 12 bases not matched to a gene. CDR1 and CDR2 from the germline V gene are MDHEN and SYDVKM. This chain's CDR3 is CASSFQIGGGREKLFF. The DNA of the CDR3 is TGTGCCAGCAGTTTCCAAATAGGGGGCGGAAGGGAAAAACTGTTTTTT.

The chain recombines TRBV7-2 with TRBJ2-1, with a tentative D call TRBD1 (5 bases). V lost 2 bases, J lost 6 bases, and 14 bases lay in between. The germline CDR1 and CDR2 sequences are SGHTA and FQGNSA. This CDR3 region has 15 residues. CDR3 protein: CASSLKGLGPNEQFF. DNA of the CDR3: TGTGCCAGCAGCTTAAAGGGGCTGGGCCCCAATGAGCAGTTCTTC. Drawing the rest from reference TRBV7-2 and TRBJ2-1, the complete variable domain is GAGVSQSPSNKVTEKGKDVELRCDPISGHTALYWYRQSLGQGLEFLIYFQGNSAPDKSGLPSDRFSAERTGGSVSTLTIQRTQQEDSAVYLCASSLKGLGPNEQFFGPGTRLTVL.

This clonotype has only one observation. A read error may be the cause here, since a much bigger clone is one base away. CDR3 residues: CASNLSTSEQETQYF. The DNA for the CDR3 is TGTGCCAGCAATTTATCGACTAGTGAGCAAGAGACCCAGTACTTC. This chain joins TRBV12-3 or TRBV12-4 and TRBJ2-5, with a weak D call TRBD2 (6 bases). The CDR3 is 15 amino acids.

J is TRBJ1-5 and V is TRBV29-1; TRBD1 matches 8 bases. Trimming removed 3 bases from V and 2 bases from J; junction bases left unmatched: 3. Germline V gene data show CDR1 as SQVTM and CDR2 as ANQGSEA. The length of the CDR3 is 14 residues. The CDR3: CSVDSGGGNQPQHF. CDR3 in DNA: TGCAGCGTTGATTCAGGGGGCGGCAATCAGCCCCAGCATTTT.

V is TRBV4-2 and J is TRBJ1-1; D is uncertain. Between the trimmed V and J ends, which lost 2 bases and 4 bases, there was a span of 20 bases. Germline lookup yields CDR1 LGHNA and CDR2 YNFKEQ. The CDR3 extends over 17 amino acids. The CDR3 coding sequence is TGTGCCAGCAGCCAACGAACCAACGGGCGAATGAGCACTGAAGCTTTCTTT. Translation gives CASSQRTNGRMSTEAFF.

This clonotype occurred a few times. The chain uses TRBV14 and TRBJ2-7; TRBD1 aligns across 9 bases. Trimming at V came to 4 bases and at J to 5 bases, leaving 6 bases not matched to a gene. The CDR3 has 14 amino acids. CDR1 and CDR2 (germline): SGHDN, FVKESK. CDR3 sequence reads: CASSPGTGSDEQYV. Written as DNA, the CDR3 is TGTGCCAGCAGCCCCGGGACAGGGTCGGACGAGCAGTACGTC.

This clonotype appeared a few times. The chain joins TRBV29-1 to TRBJ1-1, with D possibly TRBD1 on 6 matching bases. Trimming left V 1 base short and J 3 bases short, with 18 bases between. The CDR3 is 16 residues long. Per the germline V gene, CDR1 is SQVTM and CDR2 is ANQGSEA. CDR3 residues: CSVEVFGGGKDTEAFF. As DNA, the CDR3 is TGCAGCGTTGAAGTATTTGGGGGGGGCAAGGACACTGAAGCTTTCTTT.

V usage is TRBV12-3 or TRBV12-4 and J usage is TRBJ2-5; 8 bases fit TRBD1. CDR3 size: 15 residues. With 6 bases clipped from V and 5 bases from J, the junction kept 11 bases outside the gene matches. The CDR3 sequence is CASRIETGEVETQYF. The CDR3 DNA is TGTGCCAGCAGAATCGAGACAGGGGAGGTCGAGACCCAGTACTTC.

The V gene is TRBV2, the J gene TRBJ2-6, with D possibly being TRBD1 or TRBD2 (5 bases each). Deletions cut 7 bases from V and 12 bases from J, with 13 bases between. Germline CDR1 reads SNHLY; CDR2 reads FYNNEI. The CDR3 length is 12 residues. The DNA of the CDR3 is TGTGCCAGCACGGGGCAGACCGGCGTCCTGACTTTC. It yields the protein CASTGQTGVLTF.

This clonotype came up many times. The rearrangement uses TRBV7-9 and TRBJ1-2; 7 nucleotides match TRBD1. This CDR3 has 13 amino acids. Germline values: CDR1 SEHNR, CDR2 FQNEAQ (reference sequence). Unmatched junction bases numbered 5, after V lost 4 bases and J lost 6 bases. This CDR3 reads CASSYLGQDGYTF. Here the CDR3 DNA reads TGTGCCAGCAGCTACCTTGGACAGGATGGCTACACCTTC.

The chain uses TRBV12-3 or TRBV12-4 and TRBJ1-2; D remains unclear. V was shortened by 8 bases and J by 3 bases, with 22 bases between the two germline ends. The CDR3 runs to 16 residues. CDR3 region: CASSSGEDVPYYGYTF. DNA of the CDR3: TGTGCCAGCTCCTCCGGGGAGGACGTTCCCTACTATGGCTACACCTTC.